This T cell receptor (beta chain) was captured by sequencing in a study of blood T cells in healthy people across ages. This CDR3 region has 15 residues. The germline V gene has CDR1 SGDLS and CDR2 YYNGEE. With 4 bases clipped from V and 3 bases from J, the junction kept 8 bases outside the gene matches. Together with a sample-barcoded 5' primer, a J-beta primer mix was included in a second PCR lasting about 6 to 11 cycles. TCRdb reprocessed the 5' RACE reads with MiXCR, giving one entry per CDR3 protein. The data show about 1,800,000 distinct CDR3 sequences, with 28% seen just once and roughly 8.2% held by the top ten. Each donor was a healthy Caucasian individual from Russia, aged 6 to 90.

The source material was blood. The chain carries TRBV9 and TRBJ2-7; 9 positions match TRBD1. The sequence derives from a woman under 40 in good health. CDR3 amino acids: CASSSGGDRDYEQYF. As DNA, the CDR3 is TGTGCCAGCAGCTCAGGGGGGGACAGGGACTACGAGCAGTACTTC.